These 21 T cell receptor beta chains originate from one sample sequenced in a study of blood T cells in healthy people across ages. With a J-beta primer mix and a sample-barcoded 5' primer, a second PCR ran roughly 7 to 11 cycles. In TCRdb, the 5' RACE reads were re-called with MiXCR into one record per CDR3 protein. The sample includes approximately 1.5 million distinct CDR3 sequences, 35% to 45% of them seen just once. Sequences were obtained from blood. The receptors here all came from a woman under 30 in good health.

V is TRBV5-1 and J is TRBJ1-4; tentative D call: TRBD1 (6 bases). From germline, CDR1 is SGHRS and CDR2 YFSETQ. This CDR3 is 16 amino acids long. V lost 5 bases to trimming and J lost 0 bases, with 14 bases between them. In DNA, the CDR3 is TGCGCCAGCAGTTATGCCGGGGGCGCAACTAATGAAAAACTGTTTTTT. The encoded protein is CASSYAGGATNEKLFF.

J is TRBJ1-2 and V is TRBV4-1; no clear D gene. V shed 1 base and J shed 0 bases, with 12 bases lying between them. This CDR3 comprises 16 residues. CDR1 MGHRA and CDR2 YSYEKL come from the germline V gene. This CDR3 reads CASSQVLSSTNYGYTF. The CDR3 DNA sequence: TGCGCCAGCAGCCAAGTTCTGAGTAGTACTAACTATGGCTACACCTTC.

This clonotype was found many times. The chain carries TRBV27 and TRBJ2-3; D is possibly TRBD1 (5 bases). V lost 6 bases and J 2 bases, leaving 12 bases between the germline ends. The CDR3 consists of 14 residues. Germline V gene lookup returns CDR1 MNHEY and CDR2 SMNVEV (reference sequence). CDR3 in amino acids: CASSDTGPTDTQYF. Here the CDR3 DNA reads TGTGCCAGCAGCGACACAGGACCCACAGATACGCAGTATTTT.

This sequence joins TRBV20-1 and TRBJ1-1, with TRBD1 identical over 7 bases. Germline V gene lookup returns CDR1 DFQATT and CDR2 SNEGSKA (reference sequence). CDR3 size: 14 residues. V was pared by 5 bases and J by 2 bases, with 8 bases of the junction left unmatched. For the CDR3, the DNA is TGCAGTGCTTCCCCCGGGACAGCAAACACTGAAGCTTTCTTT. This sequence encodes CSASPGTANTEAFF.

This chain connects TRBV29-1 to TRBJ2-1, with D unclear. The CDR3 has 13 residues. In germline, CDR1 is SQVTM, CDR2 ANQGSEA. The V end was cut by 6 bases, the J end by 3 bases, with 12 bases between. CDR3 region: CSVSGRLYNEQFF. Written as DNA, the CDR3 is TGCAGCGTATCTGGCAGGCTCTACAATGAGCAGTTCTTC.

V gene TRBV11-2 combines with J gene TRBJ2-7; 9 bases match TRBD1. The CDR3 is 15 residues long. The J segment lost 5 bases and the V segment lost 3 bases, leaving 8 bases of the junction unmatched. Per the germline V gene, CDR1 is SGHAT and CDR2 is FQNNGV. DNA of the CDR3: TGTGCCAGCAGCTTCGTGGGGACAGGGTTCCACGAGCAGTACTTC. This sequence encodes CASSFVGTGFHEQYF.

A few counts support this clonotype. The V gene is TRBV7-2, the J gene TRBJ2-1; D remains ambiguous. V lost 0 bases and J 7 bases, leaving 7 bases between the germline ends. Germline V lookup: CDR1 SGHTA, CDR2 FQGNSA. The CDR3 is 13 amino acids. The CDR3 sequence: CASSLAPRNEQFF. The CDR3 nucleotides read TGTGCCAGCAGCTTAGCCCCACGGAATGAGCAGTTCTTC.

This chain links TRBV4-2 with TRBJ2-1; the match to TRBD2 covers 9 bases. Trimming took 1 base from V and 8 from J; bases not matched to a gene: 9. The germline V gene has CDR1 LGHNA and CDR2 YNFKEQ. This CDR3 contains 16 residues. DNA of the CDR3: TGTGCCAGCAGCCAAGGGGGTCGCGGGGGGGTTGATGAGCAGTTCTTC. Translation gives CASSQGGRGGVDEQFF.

This rearrangement joins TRBV5-1 to TRBJ1-1; 8 bases map to TRBD1. J lost 5 bases, V lost 1 base, and 16 bases had no gene match. The CDR3 length is 18 residues. Germline V gives CDR1 SGHRS, CDR2 YFSETQ. The CDR3 loop reads CASSLTGQAPRGRTEAFF. Written as DNA, the CDR3 is TGCGCCAGCAGCTTGACGGGACAGGCCCCTCGGGGGAGGACTGAAGCTTTCTTT.

The chain combines TRBV11-2 with TRBJ2-1; no reliable D call. This CDR3 comprises 11 residues. Trimming removed 8 bases from V and 8 bases from J, with 10 bases in between. In germline, CDR1 is SGHAT, CDR2 FQNNGV. CDR3 amino acids: CASELWHEQFF. For the CDR3, the DNA is TGTGCCAGCGAGCTTTGGCATGAGCAGTTCTTC.

The rearrangement links TRBV7-9 to TRBJ2-1; a possible D gene is TRBD1 (6 bases). The germline V and J ends were trimmed by 3 bases and 0 bases, with 15 bases remaining between them. Germline assignment: CDR1 SEHNR and CDR2 FQNEAQ (reference sequence). The CDR3 covers 17 residues. The chain's CDR3 is CASSFTLTGTSYNEQFF. DNA for the CDR3: TGTGCCAGCAGCTTCACCTTGACAGGTACCTCCTACAATGAGCAGTTCTTC.

The chain links TRBV7-3 to TRBJ2-2; TRBD1 is a possible D gene (5 bases). The V gene's germline CDR1 is SGHTA and CDR2 FQGTGA. Trimming stripped 1 base from V and 1 base from J, with 16 bases between. The CDR3 length is 18 residues. CDR3 residues: CASSLSWGSFLNTGELFF. CDR3 in DNA: TGTGCCAGCAGCTTAAGTTGGGGCAGCTTTTTGAACACCGGGGAGCTGTTTTTT.

Here the CDR3 reads CASSSAGRGQETQYF. The DNA of the CDR3 is TGTGCCAGCAGCTCCGCCGGCAGGGGCCAAGAGACCCAGTACTTC. J is TRBJ2-7 and V is TRBV11-2, with D possibly matching TRBD1 (6 bases). The closer fit of TRBJ2-5 to the DNA end suggests the J call may be wrong. Germline CDR1 reads SGHAT; CDR2 reads FQNNGV. This CDR3 has 15 residues.

This sequence joins TRBV7-9 and TRBJ2-7; 9 bases fit TRBD2. This CDR3 is built from 16 residues. CDR1 SEHNR and CDR2 FQNEAQ come from the germline V gene (reference sequence). Losses at the gene ends were 2 bases for V and 7 bases for J; bases not matched to a gene: 12. The CDR3 bases are TGTGCCAGCAGCTTACTTCGCGGGAGGGCCAGAAATGAGCAGTACTTC. Amino acids: CASSLLRGRARNEQYF.

This clonotype has only a few counts. The V call is TRBV9, the J call TRBJ2-7; tentatively, D is TRBD1 or TRBD2 (5 bases each). The V gene lost 4 bases and the J gene lost 1 base, with 18 bases spanning the gap. Germline CDR1 and CDR2: SGDLS and YYNGEE. CDR3 length: 16 residues. CDR3 bases: TGTGCCAGCAGCCCCTTCTTGGGGACGGAATCCTACGAGCAGTACTTC. Amino acid sequence: CASSPFLGTESYEQYF.

This clonotype came up many times. This chain uses TRBV5-1 with TRBJ2-1, with D possibly TRBD2 on 5 matching bases. This CDR3 has 16 amino acids. The V end was cut by 0 bases, the J end by 0 bases, with 10 bases between. The V gene's germline CDR1 is SGHRS and CDR2 YFSETQ. In nucleotides, the CDR3 is TGCGCCAGCAGCTTGGTGACGGGAAGCTCCTACAATGAGCAGTTCTTC. Protein: CASSLVTGSSYNEQFF.

This clonotype was observed a few times. V usage is TRBV27 and J usage is TRBJ2-7, with D maybe TRBD1 (6 bases). The germline CDR1 and CDR2 sequences are MNHEY and SMNVEV (reference sequence). The CDR3 totals 17 residues. V lost 2 bases to trimming and J lost 0 bases, with 17 bases between them. Here the CDR3 reads CASSLSPFGRGSYEQYF. The CDR3 nucleotides are TGTGCCAGCAGTTTAAGCCCCTTCGGCAGGGGCTCCTACGAGCAGTACTTC.

This clonotype was observed a few times. The rearrangement joins TRBV24-1 to TRBJ2-5; TRBD1 agrees at 8 bases. Germline CDR1 reads KGHDR; CDR2 reads SFDVKD. V shed 4 bases, J shed 9 bases, and the junction held 3 bases outside the gene matches. The CDR3 loop spans 12 amino acids. In nucleotides, the CDR3 is TGTGCCACCAGTGACGACAGGGGTCCCCAGTACTTC. Encoded protein: CATSDDRGPQYF.

The chain is built from TRBV4-1 and TRBJ1-5, with 7 bases aligning to TRBD1. Germline V gene sequence: CDR1 MGHRA, CDR2 YSYEKL. The CDR3 spans 14 residues. The ends lost 1 base at V and 7 bases at J; junction bases unmatched: 4. The CDR3 loop reads CASSQVGQRQPQHF. The CDR3 nucleotides read TGCGCCAGCAGCCAAGTGGGACAGAGGCAGCCCCAGCATTTT.

The V gene is TRBV6-2 or TRBV6-3, the J gene TRBJ2-7; D is uncertain. The germline gives CDR1 MNHEY, CDR2 SVGEGT. The germline V and J ends were trimmed by 7 bases and 6 bases, with 22 bases remaining between them. The CDR3 length is 15 residues. CDR3 DNA sequence: TGTGCCAGCACCAACCCAGGTAACGGCACGGCCGAGCAGTACTTC. Translating it yields CASTNPGNGTAEQYF.

The genes are TRBV7-2 and TRBJ2-3, with D perhaps being TRBD1 or TRBD2 (5 bases each). The V gene's germline CDR1 is SGHTA and CDR2 FQGNSA. V was clipped by 5 bases and J by 6 bases, with 15 bases between them. The CDR3 length is 14 residues. Here the CDR3 reads CASSARDQRDTQYF. CDR3 DNA sequence: TGTGCCAGCAGCGCCCGGGACCAAAGGGATACGCAGTATTTT.